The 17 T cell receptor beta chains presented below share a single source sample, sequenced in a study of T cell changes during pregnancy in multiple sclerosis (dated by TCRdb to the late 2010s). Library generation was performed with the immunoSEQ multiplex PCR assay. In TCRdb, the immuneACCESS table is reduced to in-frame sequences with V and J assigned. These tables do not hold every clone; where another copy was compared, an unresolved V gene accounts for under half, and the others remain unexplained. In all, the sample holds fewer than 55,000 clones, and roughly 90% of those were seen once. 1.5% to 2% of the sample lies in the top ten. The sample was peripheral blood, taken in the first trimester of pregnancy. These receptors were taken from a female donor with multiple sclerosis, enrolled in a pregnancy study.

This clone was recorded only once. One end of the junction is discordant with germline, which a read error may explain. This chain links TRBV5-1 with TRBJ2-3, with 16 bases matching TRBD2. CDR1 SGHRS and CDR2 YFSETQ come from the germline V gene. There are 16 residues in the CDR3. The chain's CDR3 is CASSWTSGTSGGERDF. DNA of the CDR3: TGCGCCAGCAGCTGGACTTCCGGGACTAGCGGGGGGGAAAGGGATTTT.

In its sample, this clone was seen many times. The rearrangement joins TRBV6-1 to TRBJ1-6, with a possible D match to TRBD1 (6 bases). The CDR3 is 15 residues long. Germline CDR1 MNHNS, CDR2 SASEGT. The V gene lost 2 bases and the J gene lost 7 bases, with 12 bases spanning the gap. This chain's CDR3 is CASSESLGQNSPLHF. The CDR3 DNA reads TGTGCCAGCAGTGAATCCCTCGGACAGAATTCACCCCTCCACTTT.

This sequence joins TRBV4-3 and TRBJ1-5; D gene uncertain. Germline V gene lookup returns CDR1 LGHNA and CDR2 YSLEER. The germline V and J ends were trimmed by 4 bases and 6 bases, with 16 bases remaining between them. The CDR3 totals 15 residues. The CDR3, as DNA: TGCGCCAGCAGCCTTTTCTCAGGCTTGGGTCAGCCCCAGCATTTT. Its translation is CASSLFSGLGQPQHF.

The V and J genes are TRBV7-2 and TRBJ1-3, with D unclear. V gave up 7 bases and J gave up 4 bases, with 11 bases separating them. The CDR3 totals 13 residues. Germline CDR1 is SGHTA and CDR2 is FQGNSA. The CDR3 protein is CASNSSPGNTIYF. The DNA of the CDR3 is TGTGCCAGCAACTCATCACCGGGAAACACCATATATTTT.

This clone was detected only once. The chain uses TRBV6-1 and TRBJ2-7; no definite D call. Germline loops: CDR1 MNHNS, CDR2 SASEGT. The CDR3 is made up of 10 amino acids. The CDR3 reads CASASDEQYF. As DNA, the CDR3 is TGTGCTTCCGCCTCGGACGAGCAGTACTTC.

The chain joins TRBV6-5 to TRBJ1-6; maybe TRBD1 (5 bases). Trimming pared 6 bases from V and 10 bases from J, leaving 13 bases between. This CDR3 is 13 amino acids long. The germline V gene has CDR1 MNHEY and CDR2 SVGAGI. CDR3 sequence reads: CASRRSGDSPLHF. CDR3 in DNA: TGTGCCAGCAGGCGGTCGGGGGACTCACCCCTCCACTTT.

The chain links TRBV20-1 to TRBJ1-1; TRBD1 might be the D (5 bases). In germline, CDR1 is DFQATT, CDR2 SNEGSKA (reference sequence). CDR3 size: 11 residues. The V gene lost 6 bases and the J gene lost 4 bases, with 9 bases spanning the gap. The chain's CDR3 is CSAGRGTEAFF. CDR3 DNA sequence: TGCAGTGCGGGGCGGGGCACTGAAGCTTTCTTT.

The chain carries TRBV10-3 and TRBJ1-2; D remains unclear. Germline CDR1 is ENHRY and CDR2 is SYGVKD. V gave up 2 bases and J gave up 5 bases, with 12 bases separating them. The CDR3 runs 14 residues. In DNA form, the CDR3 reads TGTGCCATCAGTGAGCCCCGGACTTTTTATGGCTACACCTTC. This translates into CAISEPRTFYGYTF.

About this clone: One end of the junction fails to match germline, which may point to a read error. The CDR3, as DNA: TGTGCTAGCAGCCCCTGGGCGAACCAGGGGCAGACCGGGGAGCTGTTTTTT. Its translation is CASSPWANQGQTGELFF. The chain carries TRBV7-7 and TRBJ2-2; D is perhaps TRBD1 (6 bases). This CDR3 spans 17 amino acids. Germline V gives CDR1 SSHAT, CDR2 FNYEAQ (reference sequence). Combining the CDR3 with reference TRBV7-7 and TRBJ2-2 gives the whole variable domain GAGVSQSPRYKVTKRGQDVTLRCDPISSHATLYWYQQALGQGPEFLTYFNYEAQPDKSGLPSDRFSAERPEGSISTLTIQRTEQRDSAMYRCASSPWANQGQTGELFFGEGSRLTVL.

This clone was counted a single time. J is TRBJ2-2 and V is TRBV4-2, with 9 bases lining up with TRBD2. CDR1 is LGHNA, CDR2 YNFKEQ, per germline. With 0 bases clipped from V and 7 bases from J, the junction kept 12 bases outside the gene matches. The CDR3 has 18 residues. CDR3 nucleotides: TGTGCCAGCAGCCAAGAACCTAGCGGGGTTCGGACCGGCGGGGAGCTGTTTTTT. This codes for CASSQEPSGVRTGGELFF.

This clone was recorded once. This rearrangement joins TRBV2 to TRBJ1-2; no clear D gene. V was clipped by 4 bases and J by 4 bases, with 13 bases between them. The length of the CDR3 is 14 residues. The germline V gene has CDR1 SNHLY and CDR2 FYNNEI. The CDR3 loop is CASSVYPGGYGYTF. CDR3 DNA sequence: TGTGCCAGCAGTGTCTACCCCGGAGGCTATGGCTACACCTTC.

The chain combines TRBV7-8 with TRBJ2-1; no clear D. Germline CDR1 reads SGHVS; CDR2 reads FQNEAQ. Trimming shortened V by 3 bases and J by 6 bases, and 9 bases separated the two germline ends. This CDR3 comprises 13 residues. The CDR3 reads CASSFGVFNEQFF. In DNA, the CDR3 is TGTGCCAGCAGCTTCGGAGTATTCAATGAGCAGTTCTTC.

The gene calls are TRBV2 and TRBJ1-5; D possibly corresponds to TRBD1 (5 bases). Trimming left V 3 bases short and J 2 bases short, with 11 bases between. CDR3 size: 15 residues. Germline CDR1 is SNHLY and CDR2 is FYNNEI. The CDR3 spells CASSDRGSGNQPQHF. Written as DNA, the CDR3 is TGTGCCAGCAGTGATCGGGGGTCCGGCAATCAGCCCCAGCATTTT.

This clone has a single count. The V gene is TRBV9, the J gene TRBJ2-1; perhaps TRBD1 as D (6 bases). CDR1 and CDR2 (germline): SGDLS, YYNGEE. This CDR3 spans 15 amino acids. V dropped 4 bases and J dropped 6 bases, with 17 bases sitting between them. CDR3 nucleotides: TGTGCCAGCAGCAATGGGGGTCGGGACACCAATGAGCAGTTCTTC. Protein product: CASSNGGRDTNEQFF.

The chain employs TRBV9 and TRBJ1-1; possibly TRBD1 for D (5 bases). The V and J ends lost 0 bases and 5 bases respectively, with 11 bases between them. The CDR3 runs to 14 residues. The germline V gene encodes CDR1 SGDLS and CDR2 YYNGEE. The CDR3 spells CASSVEQERTEAFF. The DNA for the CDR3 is TGTGCCAGCAGCGTAGAACAGGAGAGGACTGAAGCTTTCTTT.

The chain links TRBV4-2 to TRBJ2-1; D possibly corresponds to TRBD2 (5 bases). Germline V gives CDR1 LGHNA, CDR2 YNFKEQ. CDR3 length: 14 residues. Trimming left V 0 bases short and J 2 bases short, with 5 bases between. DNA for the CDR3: TGTGCCAGCAGCCAAGACGGGACCTACAATGAGCAGTTCTTC. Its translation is CASSQDGTYNEQFF.

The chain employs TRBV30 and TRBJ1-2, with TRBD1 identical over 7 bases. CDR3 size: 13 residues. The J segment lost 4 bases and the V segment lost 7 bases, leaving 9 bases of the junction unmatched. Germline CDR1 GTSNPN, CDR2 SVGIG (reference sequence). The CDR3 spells CASRGRMVYGYTF. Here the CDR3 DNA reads TGTGCCTCGAGGGGGCGCATGGTCTATGGCTACACCTTC.